A single sample gave rise to the 30 T cell receptor beta chains below, sequenced in a study of Ad26.COV2.S vaccination and SARS-CoV-2 variants. Treatment given: approximately 18 received Ad26.COV2.S at low or high dose, single or two shots; about 5 received placebo; per-sample allocation not given. All samples were drawn on day 63, counting from the first vaccine or placebo injection. TCRdb's copy holds only in-frame clones and misses some; the assay was immunoSEQ multiplex PCR. The data contain 200,000 to 300,000 clones, roughly nine tenths of them seen just once; the ten biggest clones take up under 3%. Sequencing used peripheral blood, obtained in a trial of Ad26.COV2.S vaccine versus placebo. Every receptor here comes from a person between 18 and 65 years old who received the Ad26.COV2.S COVID-19 vaccine or a placebo.

The chain has TRBV5-1 and TRBJ2-1, with TRBD2 matching 8 bases. V shed 5 bases and J 4 bases; nucleotides not matched to a gene: 8. CDR3 size: 15 residues. Germline values: CDR1 SGHRS, CDR2 YFSETQ. CDR3 sequence reads: CASRIKAGGYNEQFF. The CDR3 DNA reads TGCGCCAGCAGGATTAAGGCGGGGGGATACAATGAGCAGTTCTTC.

This chain connects TRBV4-1 to TRBJ1-1; tentative D call: TRBD1 (5 bases). The CDR3 consists of 14 residues. CDR1 and CDR2 (germline): MGHRA, YSYEKL. The V end lost 2 bases, the J end lost 0 bases, and 7 bases lay between the germline ends. Written as DNA, the CDR3 is TGCGCCAGCAGCCAATTAGGGGTGAACACTGAAGCTTTCTTT. Translated: CASSQLGVNTEAFF.

The chain carries TRBV6-2 or TRBV6-3 and TRBJ2-5; no clear D. Germline CDR1 and CDR2: MNHEY and SVGEGT. The CDR3 loop spans 13 amino acids. V was trimmed by 5 bases and J by 0 bases, leaving 7 bases between them. CDR3 residues: CASSPPYQETQYF. In DNA form, the CDR3 reads TGTGCCAGCAGTCCGCCGTACCAAGAGACCCAGTACTTC.

The sample holds a few counts of this clone. The J gene is TRBJ1-5, the V gene TRBV5-6, with 8 nucleotides matching TRBD1. V lost 4 bases to trimming and J lost 2 bases; unmatched junction nucleotides: 5. CDR3 length: 15 residues. The V gene's germline CDR1 is SGHDT and CDR2 YYEEEE. The CDR3 here is CASSIQGVGNQPQHF. The CDR3 coding sequence is TGTGCCAGCAGCATACAGGGGGTGGGCAATCAGCCCCAGCATTTT.

This clone has a handful of counts. The rearrangement links TRBV24-1 to TRBJ1-6; D possibly corresponds to TRBD1 (5 bases). The germline V gene encodes CDR1 KGHDR and CDR2 SFDVKD. The CDR3 extends over 13 amino acids. The V end was cut by 6 bases, the J end by 9 bases, with 11 bases between. The CDR3 spells CATSPGDGSPLHF. The CDR3 DNA follows: TGTGCCACCAGTCCGGGGGACGGTTCACCCCTCCACTTT.

There are a few counts of this clone. The CDR3: CAWRNKDRAGNTIYF. DNA of the CDR3: TGTGCCTGGAGAAACAAGGACAGGGCTGGAAACACCATATATTTT. This chain connects TRBV30 to TRBJ1-3, with TRBD1 matching 8 bases. In germline, CDR1 is GTSNPN, CDR2 SVGIG (reference sequence). CDR3 length equals 15 residues. Unmatched junction bases numbered 6, after V lost 3 bases and J lost 2 bases.

V gene TRBV19 combines with J gene TRBJ1-6, with D perhaps TRBD1 (5 bases). This CDR3 region has 12 residues. With 3 bases removed from V and 9 bases from J, the gap between germline ends came to 6 bases. The germline V gene has CDR1 LNHDA and CDR2 SQIVND (reference sequence). CDR3: CASSIQGSPLHF. For the CDR3, the DNA is TGTGCCAGTAGTATTCAGGGTTCACCCCTCCACTTT. Full variable domain (outside the CDR3, taken from reference TRBV19 and TRBJ1-6): DGGITQSPKYLFRKEGQNVTLSCEQNLNHDAMYWYRQDPGQGLRLIYYSQIVNDFQKGDIAEGYSVSREKKESFPLTVTSAQKNPTAFYLCASSIQGSPLHFGNGTRLTVT.

The chain recombines TRBV7-3 with TRBJ2-7; 8 positions agree with TRBD2. CDR1 and CDR2 (germline): SGHTA, FQGTGA. Unmatched junction bases numbered 19, after V lost 3 bases and J lost 3 bases. CDR3 length: 19 amino acids. CDR3 coding DNA: TGTGCCAGCAGCTTGGGGCCGGGACTAGGAGGAACCTACCGCTACGAGCAGTACGTC. Translating it yields CASSLGPGLGGTYRYEQYV.

The CDR3 DNA sequence: TGTGCCAGCAGTCCGGGAGTTTTCTACGAGCAGTACTTC. It codes for CASSPGVFYEQYF. V gene TRBV12-3 or TRBV12-4 combines with J gene TRBJ2-7, with a weak D call TRBD2 (6 bases). This CDR3 spans 13 amino acids. Trimming cost V 5 bases and J 3 bases, with 11 bases left between them.

The rearrangement links TRBV12-3 or TRBV12-4 to TRBJ2-1, with no clear D. The V and J ends lost 5 bases and 7 bases respectively, with 12 bases between them. The CDR3 length is 13 residues. The CDR3 bases are TGTGCCAGCAGTCCTCATTCTGGTAATGAGCAGTTCTTC. Translation: CASSPHSGNEQFF.

J is TRBJ2-3 and V is TRBV30; D is undetermined. The CDR3 covers 12 residues. Per the germline V gene, CDR1 is GTSNPN and CDR2 is SVGIG (reference sequence). V shed 3 bases and J shed 8 bases, with 12 bases lying between them. The chain's CDR3 is CAWSANSGTQYF. The CDR3 DNA reads TGTGCCTGGAGCGCGAACAGTGGTACGCAGTATTTT.

This clone was seen only once. This chain links TRBV5-6 with TRBJ2-1, with TRBD2 identical over 8 bases. Germline CDR1 reads SGHDT; CDR2 reads YYEEEE. The CDR3 spans 14 residues. Trimming cost V 3 bases and J 7 bases; bases outside gene matches: 6. The CDR3 region is CASSWTSKMNEQFF. In DNA form, the CDR3 reads TGTGCCAGCAGCTGGACTAGCAAGATGAATGAGCAGTTCTTC.

The chain combines TRBV29-1 with TRBJ1-2; D is unclear. Germline-derived CDR1 and CDR2 are SQVTM and ANQGSEA. The CDR3 sequence is 17 residues long. V gave up 2 bases and J gave up 0 bases, with 19 bases separating them. CDR3: CSVERARNSITNYGYTF. Written as DNA, the CDR3 is TGCAGCGTTGAACGGGCCAGGAACTCAATAACTAACTATGGCTACACCTTC. Full variable domain (rest looked up from reference TRBV29-1 and TRBJ1-2): SAVISQKPSRDICQRGTSLTIQCQVDSQVTMMFWYRQQPGQSLTLIATANQGSEATYESGFVIDKFPISRPNLTFSTLTVSNMSPEDSSIYLCSVERARNSITNYGYTFGSGTRLTVV.

V is TRBV19 and J is TRBJ1-5, with a tentative D call TRBD1 (6 bases). V gave up 0 bases and J gave up 7 bases, with 19 bases separating them. Germline V gene sequence: CDR1 LNHDA, CDR2 SQIVND (reference sequence). The length of the CDR3 is 17 residues. In DNA form, the CDR3 reads TGTGCCAGTAGTATAGATCTCAGGGGCCAGCGTGGGCAGCCCCAGCATTTT. Its translation: CASSIDLRGQRGQPQHF.

The count of this clone is one. The chain employs TRBV19 and TRBJ1-4; D gene uncertain. CDR3 length: 15 residues. Trimming stripped 3 bases from V and 6 bases from J, with 14 bases between. CDR1 is LNHDA and CDR2 is SQIVND in the germline V gene (reference sequence). The CDR3 sequence: CASSIARPWHEKLFF. CDR3 nucleotides: TGTGCCAGTAGTATTGCGCGACCTTGGCATGAAAAACTGTTTTTT.

This chain links TRBV28 with TRBJ1-2, with 9 bases lining up with TRBD1. Germline CDR1 and CDR2: MDHEN and SYDVKM. V trimming: 2 bases; J trimming: 1 base; junction bases outside the gene matches: 5. This CDR3 is built from 16 residues. DNA for the CDR3: TGTGCCAGCAGTTTACCGGGACAGGGCCATAACTATGGCTACACCTTC. Encoded protein: CASSLPGQGHNYGYTF.

V is TRBV4-3 and J is TRBJ1-2; 9 bases are a match to TRBD1. The CDR3 runs to 15 residues. Trimming at V came to 1 base and at J to 8 bases, leaving 8 bases not matched to a gene. Per germline, CDR1 LGHNA and CDR2 YSLEER. The CDR3 DNA is TGCGCCAGCAGCCAAGTTGGGACAGGGTCTATCGGCTACACCTTC. Residues: CASSQVGTGSIGYTF.

The CDR3 spells CASSQVGGADYGYTF. The CDR3 DNA reads as TGCGCCAGCAGCCAAGTCGGAGGGGCCGACTATGGCTACACCTTC. The chain is built from TRBV4-3 and TRBJ1-2; D might be TRBD1 (5 bases). The CDR3 covers 15 residues. Germline CDR1 LGHNA, CDR2 YSLEER. V lost 1 base and J lost 3, with 12 bases in between.

This clone has a handful of counts. This chain connects TRBV30 to TRBJ2-3, with TRBD2 identical over 8 bases. The CDR3 totals 14 residues. Trimming took 3 bases from V and 3 from J; bases not matched to a gene: 5. The germline V gene has CDR1 GTSNPN and CDR2 SVGIG (reference sequence). The CDR3 loop reads CAWSRGGETDTQYF. The CDR3 region has the DNA TGTGCCTGGAGCCGGGGGGGGGAGACAGATACGCAGTATTTT. Complete variable domain (other parts from reference TRBV30 and TRBJ2-3): SQTIHQWPATLVQPVGSPLSLECTVEGTSNPNLYWYRQAAGRGLQLLFYSVGIGQISSEVPQNLSASRPQDRQFILSSKKLLLSDSGFYLCAWSRGGETDTQYFGPGTRLTVL.

The rearrangement joins TRBV6-5 to TRBJ1-1; 8 bases are a match to TRBD1. V lost 5 bases, J lost 2 bases, and 4 bases stayed unmatched. CDR1 MNHEY and CDR2 SVGAGI come from the germline V gene. The CDR3 extends over 14 amino acids. The CDR3: CASSRDRRNTEAFF. CDR3 sequence (DNA): TGTGCCAGCAGTCGGGACAGGAGAAACACTGAAGCTTTCTTT.

J is TRBJ1-5 and V is TRBV19; 7 bases fit TRBD1. Germline V gives CDR1 LNHDA, CDR2 SQIVND (reference sequence). The CDR3 sequence is 16 residues long. Germline trimming cut 3 bases from V and 0 bases from J; bases unmatched to any gene: 5. CDR3 nucleotide sequence: TGTGCCAGTAGTATCAGGGGGACCACTAGCAATCAGCCCCAGCATTTT. Residues: CASSIRGTTSNQPQHF.

The chain uses TRBV2 and TRBJ2-3; D may be TRBD2 (5 bases). The germline V gene encodes CDR1 SNHLY and CDR2 FYNNEI. The CDR3 runs 12 residues. V lost 4 bases and J 6 bases, leaving 8 bases between the germline ends. CDR3: CASSGTGDTQYF. For the CDR3, the DNA is TGTGCCAGCAGTGGTACGGGGGATACGCAGTATTTT.

The V call is TRBV3-1 (or the pseudogene TRBV3-2), the J call TRBJ2-1; D not certain. Trimming removed 4 bases from V and 0 bases from J, with 7 bases in between. CDR3 length equals 14 residues. Germline V gene data show CDR1 as LGHDT and CDR2 as YNNKEL (reference sequence). The CDR3, as DNA: TGTGCCAGCAGCCCGAAAGGCTCCTACAATGAGCAGTTCTTC. Protein: CASSPKGSYNEQFF.

The chain links TRBV21-1 to TRBJ2-7; TRBD1 reflects the table's D call only, with no check against the DNA. TRBV21-1 is annotated as a pseudogene. The CDR3 length is 15 residues. CDR3 residues: CASSKTRLGGLEQYF. The CDR3 bases are TGTGCTAGCAGCAAAACGCGACTAGGGGGCCTCGAGCAGTACTTC.

The CDR3: CASSQGDDSYEQYF. The DNA of the CDR3 is TGCGCCAGCAGCCAAGGTGACGACTCCTACGAGCAGTACTTC. V is TRBV4-3 and J is TRBJ2-7; D is undetermined. The CDR3 covers 14 residues. Germline V lookup: CDR1 LGHNA, CDR2 YSLEER. The germline V and J ends were trimmed by 1 base and 0 bases, with 7 bases remaining between them.

The chain combines TRBV11-2 with TRBJ1-2; D is uncertain. Trimming removed 5 bases at V and 4 bases at J, with 14 bases between. Germline loops: CDR1 SGHAT, CDR2 FQNNGV. This CDR3 is 14 amino acids long. DNA of the CDR3: TGTGCCAGCAGCGCGCGGGGAGGAGGCTATGGCTACACCTTC. As protein: CASSARGGGYGYTF. The full variable domain, its missing parts supplied by reference TRBV11-2 and TRBJ1-2, is EAGVAQSPRYKIIEKRQSVAFWCNPISGHATLYWYQQILGQGPKLLIQFQNNGVVDDSQLPKDRFSAERLKGVDSTLKIQPAKLEDSAVYLCASSARGGGYGYTFGSGTRLTVV.

The V and J genes are TRBV7-2 and TRBJ2-1; 7 bases agree with TRBD2. The CDR3 runs 14 residues. Germline V gives CDR1 SGHTA, CDR2 FQGNSA. The V gene end was trimmed by 7 bases and the J gene end by 1 base; junction bases not matched to a gene: 4. The CDR3 here is CASTHGGSYNEQFF. The CDR3 DNA reads as TGTGCCAGCACCCACGGGGGGTCCTACAATGAGCAGTTCTTC.

The rearrangement joins TRBV9 to TRBJ2-1; TRBD2 matches at 11 bases. The CDR3 has 16 residues. The germline gives CDR1 SGDLS, CDR2 YYNGEE. With 0 bases clipped from V and 3 bases from J, the junction kept 2 bases outside the gene matches. CDR3 sequence: CASSVGLAGFYNEQFF. For the CDR3, the DNA is TGTGCCAGCAGCGTAGGACTAGCGGGATTCTACAATGAGCAGTTCTTC.

The V call is TRBV5-8, the J call TRBJ2-3; 9 bases fit TRBD2. The CDR3 runs to 17 residues. V lost 4 bases to trimming and J lost 1 base; unmatched junction nucleotides: 10. Germline CDR1 and CDR2: SGHTS and YDEGEE. In DNA form, the CDR3 reads TGTGCCAGCAGCCCCGATAGCGGGGGCCTCGGCACAGATACGCAGTATTTT. The encoded protein is CASSPDSGGLGTDTQYF.

Only one count was recorded for this clone. The chain has TRBV19 and TRBJ1-2; 7 bases are shared with TRBD1. V shed 5 bases, J shed 4 bases, and the junction held 7 bases outside the gene matches. The CDR3 totals 14 residues. The V gene's germline CDR1 is LNHDA and CDR2 SQIVND (reference sequence). The CDR3, as DNA: TGTGCCAGTAGTCCCACAGGGGTCTCCTATGGCTACACCTTC. Amino acid sequence: CASSPTGVSYGYTF. The complete variable domain, with remaining parts taken from reference TRBV19 and TRBJ1-2, reads DGGITQSPKYLFRKEGQNVTLSCEQNLNHDAMYWYRQDPGQGLRLIYYSQIVNDFQKGDIAEGYSVSREKKESFPLTVTSAQKNPTAFYLCASSPTGVSYGYTFGSGTRLTVV.